One T cell receptor beta chain is described in this entry. Data came from immunoSEQ multiplex PCR; TCRdb stores just in-frame clones and leaves some out. Of around 2.5 million clones in the sample, 90% to 95% were seen once. Every donor was a Caucasian adult from Nashville, Tennessee. The CDR3 is 15 amino acids. The germline CDR1 and CDR2 sequences are SEHNR and FQNEAQ (reference sequence). V was shortened by 4 bases and J by 4 bases, with 16 bases between the two germline ends. The entry originates in a study of shared clonotypes between healthy human individuals. The rearrangement uses TRBV7-9 and TRBJ2-5; D is possibly TRBD2 (6 bases). The sequence derives from a man between 18 and 29 years old in good health. Some clones in this sample may be carry-over from other donors' samples. The sequenced material came from naive CD4+ T cells from PBMCs. The subset denotes: CD45RA+ positively selected. CDR3 protein: CASSSTRLVVETQYF. CDR3 bases: TGTGCCAGCAGCTCCACGAGACTAGTAGTAGAGACCCAGTACTTC.